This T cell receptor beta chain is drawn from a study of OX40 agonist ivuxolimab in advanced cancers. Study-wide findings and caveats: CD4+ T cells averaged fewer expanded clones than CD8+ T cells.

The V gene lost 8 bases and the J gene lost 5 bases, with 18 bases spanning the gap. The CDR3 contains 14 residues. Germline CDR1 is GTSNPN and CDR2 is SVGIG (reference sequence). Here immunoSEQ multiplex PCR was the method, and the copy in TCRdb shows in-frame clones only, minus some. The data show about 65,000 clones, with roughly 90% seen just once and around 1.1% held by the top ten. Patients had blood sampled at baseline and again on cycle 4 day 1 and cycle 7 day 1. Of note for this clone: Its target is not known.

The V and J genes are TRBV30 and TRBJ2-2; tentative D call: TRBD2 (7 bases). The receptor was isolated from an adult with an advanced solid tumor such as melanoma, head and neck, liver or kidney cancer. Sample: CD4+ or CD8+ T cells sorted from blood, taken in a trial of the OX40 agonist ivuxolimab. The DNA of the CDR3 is TGTGCCAGTTGGGGGGGCCGGGGAACCGGGGAGCTGTTTTTT. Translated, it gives CASWGGRGTGELFF.